Only one count was recorded for the clone carrying this T cell receptor (beta chain). The antigen remains unidentified. Hyperthyroidism qualified as stable when ophthalmopathy did not develop within 18 months of follow-up. A diagnosis was made from clinical symptoms together with serum thyroxine, TRAb, thyroid ultrasound and orbital computed tomography. Trimming pared 4 bases from V and 3 bases from J, leaving 18 bases between. The CDR3 runs to 17 residues. Germline assignment: CDR1 SGHVS and CDR2 FQNEAQ. Amplified TCR beta CDR3 regions were obtained using RNA transcripts as template. The first round was an RT-PCR with HTBI primers, and the second round was a multiplex PCR. TCRdb re-called the multiplex PCR reads through MiXCR, storing one row per CDR3 protein. This table holds some 39,000 distinct CDR3 sequences, 45% to 55% found once. The record originates from a study of Graves' ophthalmopathy and Graves' hyperthyroidism. Study-wide results and limits: Using a 13-signature model, the authors split ophthalmopathy from stable hyperthyroidism, with around 89% sensitivity and roughly 83% specificity.

The clonotype was recovered from an adult woman with stable Graves' hyperthyroidism. The V and J genes are TRBV7-8 and TRBJ2-2; either TRBD1 or TRBD2 may supply D (5 bases each). Sequencing was carried out using peripheral blood. The CDR3 nucleotides are TGTGCCAGCAGCTACTTCGGGGCGACTCCATACACCGGGGAGCTGTTTTTT. It encodes CASSYFGATPYTGELFF.